These 17 T cell receptor beta chains share one sample of origin, sequenced in a study of T-cell reconstitution after alpha-beta-depleted transplantation in children. It was with unique molecular identifiers that the TCRbeta library was prepared. TCRdb processed the PCR reads anew with MiXCR; each CDR3 protein has one entry. The sample lists fewer than 1 million distinct CDR3 sequences; 15% to 20% were seen once. Specimen: PBMCs, mostly from graft donor cells, collected 360 days after TCRalphabeta/CD19-depleted stem cell transplant. These receptors originate from a male patient under 18 who had a stem cell transplant for acute lymphoblastic leukemia, so the T cells may come from the graft donor.

This clonotype turned up a few times. This chain connects TRBV5-6 to TRBJ2-1, with TRBD2 identical over 7 bases. The CDR3 sequence is 15 residues long. The J segment lost 2 bases and the V segment lost 5 bases, leaving 7 bases of the junction unmatched. Germline-derived CDR1 and CDR2 are SGHDT and YYEEEE. CDR3 nucleotides: TGTGCCAGCAGACCTGCGGGAGAAGCCTACAATGAGCAGTTCTTC. Protein: CASRPAGEAYNEQFF.

This clonotype was counted between two and nine times. The CDR3 protein is CASSIIATGNYGYTF. CDR3 DNA sequence: TGTGCCAGCAGCATTATCGCTACAGGGAACTATGGCTACACCTTC. The genes are TRBV12-3 or TRBV12-4 and TRBJ1-2; a possible D gene is TRBD1 (6 bases). CDR3 length equals 15 residues. The germline V and J ends were trimmed by 6 bases and 2 bases, with 16 bases remaining between them.

This clonotype was counted a few times. The chain recombines TRBV5-6 with TRBJ1-2; D possibly corresponds to TRBD1 (5 bases). In germline, CDR1 is SGHDT, CDR2 YYEEEE. Between the trimmed V and J ends, which lost 0 bases and 3 bases, there was a span of 9 bases. The CDR3 totals 14 residues. The CDR3 region has the DNA TGTGCCAGCAGCTTGGGACTGGGGGACTATGGCTACACCTTC. It translates to CASSLGLGDYGYTF.

In DNA, the CDR3 is TGTGCCAGCAGCCTCCTGGGCAGCCTAACGCGAAACACCATATATTTT. This encodes CASSLLGSLTRNTIYF. The gene calls are TRBV7-9 and TRBJ1-3, with D uncertain. CDR3 length: 16 amino acids. Germline V gene data show CDR1 as SEHNR and CDR2 as FQNEAQ (reference sequence). Trimming stripped 5 bases from V and 5 bases from J, with 19 bases between.

A few counts support this clonotype. The chain joins TRBV9 to TRBJ2-1; D is undetermined. This CDR3 has 14 residues. Between the trimmed V and J ends, which lost 1 base and 1 base, there was a span of 6 bases. Germline assignment: CDR1 SGDLS and CDR2 YYNGEE. The CDR3 loop is CASSVWGSYNEQFF. CDR3 DNA sequence: TGTGCCAGCAGCGTATGGGGTTCCTACAATGAGCAGTTCTTC.

This chain joins TRBV25-1 and TRBJ2-2, with D perhaps given as TRBD1 or TRBD2 (5 bases each). V lost 5 bases and J 6 bases, leaving 19 bases between the germline ends. There are 16 residues in the CDR3. Germline lookup yields CDR1 MGHDK and CDR2 SYGVNS. In nucleotides, the CDR3 is TGTGCCAGCAGTTGGGACGGTTTCGACCTCTCCGGGGAGCTGTTTTTT. Protein sequence: CASSWDGFDLSGELFF.

This clonotype was seen a few times. The V and J genes are TRBV14 and TRBJ2-4; 8 positions agree with TRBD2. Germline V gene data show CDR1 as SGHDN and CDR2 as FVKESK. This CDR3 has 14 residues. The V segment lost 2 bases and the J segment 8 bases; nucleotides outside the gene matches: 5. The CDR3 DNA follows: TGTGCCAGCAGCCAATGGACGGGAGGGGACATTCAGTACTTC. Amino acid sequence: CASSQWTGGDIQYF. The whole variable domain, remainder taken from reference TRBV14 and TRBJ2-4, is EAGVTQFPSHSVIEKGQTVTLRCDPISGHDNLYWYRRVMGKEIKFLLHFVKESKQDESGMPNNRFLAERTGGTYSTLKVQPAELEDSGVYFCASSQWTGGDIQYFGAGTRLSVL.

Only a few counts were recorded for this clonotype. This sequence joins TRBV5-3 and TRBJ1-1, with 9 bases fitting TRBD1. TRBV5-3 is sorted into the ORF group, with uncertain function. The V gene end was trimmed by 4 bases and the J gene end by 0 bases; junction bases not matched to a gene: 10. The CDR3 covers 17 residues. The CDR3 region is CARSTDNRGRLNTEAFF. In nucleotides, the CDR3 is TGTGCCAGAAGCACCGATAACAGGGGGCGCTTGAACACTGAAGCTTTCTTT.

The chain links TRBV24-1 to TRBJ2-7; 7 bases agree with TRBD1. Looked up from germline, CDR1 is KGHDR and CDR2 is SFDVKD. V lost 1 base and J lost 4; bases outside the gene matches: 6. This CDR3 region has 15 residues. In nucleotides, the CDR3 is TGTGCCACCAGTGATTTCCGCAGGGGGAAATACGAGCAGTACTTC. It codes for CATSDFRRGKYEQYF.

This clonotype was observed a handful of times. This chain connects TRBV11-2 to TRBJ1-1, with D tentatively TRBD1 (5 bases). The CDR3 is 14 amino acids. Trimming took 5 bases from V and 6 from J, leaving 16 bases between them. Germline CDR1 and CDR2: SGHAT and FQNNGV. In nucleotides, the CDR3 is TGTGCCAGCAGCCCAAGGACACACAGCTCTGAAGCTTTCTTT. Its protein product is CASSPRTHSSEAFF.

This clonotype was seen at least ten times. The chain recombines TRBV5-6 with TRBJ2-7; D gene unclear. Germline V CDR1 and CDR2: SGHDT, YYEEEE. V was pared by 4 bases and J by 2 bases, with 4 bases between. The CDR3 has 11 amino acids. The chain's CDR3 is CASSRTYEQYF. The DNA of the CDR3 is TGTGCCAGCAGCCGTACCTACGAGCAGTACTTC.

The chain joins TRBV5-1 to TRBJ1-1, with a possible D match to TRBD1 (5 bases). In germline, CDR1 is SGHRS, CDR2 YFSETQ. V lost 0 bases and J 1 base, leaving 10 bases between the germline ends. There are 15 residues in the CDR3. The CDR3 bases are TGCGCCAGCAGCTTGGGACAGATTTCGAACACTGAAGCTTTCTTT. Translating gives CASSLGQISNTEAFF.

This clonotype was observed at least ten times. V usage is TRBV4-2 and J usage is TRBJ2-1; the match to TRBD2 covers 11 bases. The CDR3 spans 17 residues. Germline loops: CDR1 LGHNA, CDR2 YNFKEQ. With 5 bases clipped from V and 7 bases from J, the junction kept 13 bases outside the gene matches. CDR3 in amino acids: CASSSPNSGRAYNEQFF. CDR3 nucleotides: TGTGCCAGCAGCAGCCCAAATAGCGGGAGGGCGTATAATGAGCAGTTCTTC.

This clonotype was found a few times. The V gene is TRBV20-1, the J gene TRBJ2-7; a possible D gene is TRBD1 (6 bases). There are 16 residues in the CDR3. V lost 3 bases to trimming and J lost 4 bases, with 22 bases between them. Per the germline V gene, CDR1 is DFQATT and CDR2 is SNEGSKA (reference sequence). DNA of the CDR3: TGCAGTGCTAGCCCCCCCGACAGGTTAAGGGCTTACGAGCAGTACTTC. This encodes CSASPPDRLRAYEQYF.

This clonotype was counted only a few times. V and J are TRBV12-3 or TRBV12-4 and TRBJ1-1, with 8 bases fitting TRBD1. Trimming cost V 2 bases and J 1 base; bases outside gene matches: 3. The CDR3 sequence is 15 residues long. This chain's CDR3 is CASSLPTGENTEAFF. The CDR3 coding sequence is TGTGCCAGCAGTTTACCGACAGGGGAGAACACTGAAGCTTTCTTT.

V usage is TRBV4-1 and J usage is TRBJ2-6; D remains unclear. The V end was cut by 5 bases, the J end by 0 bases, with 20 bases between. CDR1 is MGHRA, CDR2 YSYEKL, per germline. This CDR3 is built from 19 residues. In DNA, the CDR3 is TGCGCCAGCAGCGCCCACGACTGGGTACTCGACTCTGGGGCCAACGTCCTGACTTTC. It encodes CASSAHDWVLDSGANVLTF.

This clonotype has more than one count but fewer than ten. The J gene is TRBJ1-5, the V gene TRBV2, with D possibly TRBD1 on 5 matching bases. The CDR3 spans 17 residues. The ends were cut back, 6 bases at V and 1 base at J, with 19 bases in the middle. Germline V gene data show CDR1 as SNHLY and CDR2 as FYNNEI. CDR3: CASRGREALKSNQPQHF. The CDR3 bases are TGTGCCAGCAGGGGGCGGGAGGCGTTAAAGAGCAATCAGCCCCAGCATTTT.